The rows below give T cell receptor beta chains drawn from one sample of a study of cytomegalovirus exposure and HLA in healthy donors. Sequencing was performed with immunoSEQ multiplex PCR; in TCRdb, only in-frame clones are kept and a portion is missing. The table has fewer than 400,000 clones, around 86% seen once; the top ten hold under 0.85%. The sequenced sample consisted of PBMCs. The receptors stem from a young woman in good health and CMV-seronegative. Each CDR3 is given with its conserved first and last residue. D genes are given only for firm matches. The listing skips clone size in some rows; elsewhere it reads once, few, many or a size class.

J: TRBJ2-5
size: -
D: TRBD2
V: TRBV29-1
DNA: TGCAGCGTCCGAATGGGACTAGCGGGGGGGAGAGAGACCCAGTACTTC
CDR3: CSVRMGLAGGRETQYF

J: TRBJ2-7
size: few
D: TRBD1
V: TRBV18
DNA: TGTGCCAGCTCGCCCACCGAGACAGGGTCTAACGAGCAGTACTTC
CDR3: CASSPTETGSNEQYF

J: TRBJ2-1
size: -
D: TRBD1
V: TRBV7-8
DNA: TGTGCCAGCAGCTACGGACGGACAGGGGGCTACAATGAGCAGTTCTTC
CDR3: CASSYGRTGGYNEQFF

J: TRBJ1-5
size: -
D: -
V: TRBV11-3
DNA: TGTGCCAGCAGCTTAATCTGCGGGGAAGGGATCCCACCGAATCAGCCCCAGCATTTT
CDR3: CASSLICGEGIPPNQPQHF

J: TRBJ2-3
size: -
D: TRBD2
V: TRBV5-1
DNA: TGCGCCAGCAGCTTGCTGCGGGGGGCTATCGCAGATACGCAGTATTTT
CDR3: CASSLLRGAIADTQYF

J: TRBJ1-3
size: -
D: TRBD1
V: TRBV6-6
DNA: TGTGCCAGCAGGCCTTCGGGACAGGGGGCGAACACCATATATTTT
CDR3: CASRPSGQGANTIYF

J: TRBJ2-2
size: -
D: -
V: TRBV29-1
DNA: TGCAGCGGGGAGGATAACACCGGGGAGCTGTTTTTT
CDR3: CSGEDNTGELFF

J: TRBJ2-6
size: once
D: -
V: TRBV7-9
DNA: TGTGCCAGCAGCCCGGGGAGTCCTGGGGCCAACGTCCTGACTTTC
CDR3: CASSPGSPGANVLTF

J: TRBJ2-3
size: -
D: TRBD2
V: TRBV27
DNA: TGTGCCAGCACTTATTCACTGACTAGCGGGAGGGGGGATACGCAGTATTTT
CDR3: CASTYSLTSGRGDTQYF

J: TRBJ1-3
size: -
D: -
V: TRBV5-1
DNA: TGCGCCAGCAGCCCAGGCTTTTCCGGAAACACCATATATTTT
CDR3: CASSPGFSGNTIYF

J: TRBJ2-5
size: -
D: TRBD1
V: TRBV7-6
DNA: TGTGCCAGCAGCCCTAGTTGGGGGGGACAGGGCCCAGAGACCCAGTACTTC
CDR3: CASSPSWGGQGPETQYF